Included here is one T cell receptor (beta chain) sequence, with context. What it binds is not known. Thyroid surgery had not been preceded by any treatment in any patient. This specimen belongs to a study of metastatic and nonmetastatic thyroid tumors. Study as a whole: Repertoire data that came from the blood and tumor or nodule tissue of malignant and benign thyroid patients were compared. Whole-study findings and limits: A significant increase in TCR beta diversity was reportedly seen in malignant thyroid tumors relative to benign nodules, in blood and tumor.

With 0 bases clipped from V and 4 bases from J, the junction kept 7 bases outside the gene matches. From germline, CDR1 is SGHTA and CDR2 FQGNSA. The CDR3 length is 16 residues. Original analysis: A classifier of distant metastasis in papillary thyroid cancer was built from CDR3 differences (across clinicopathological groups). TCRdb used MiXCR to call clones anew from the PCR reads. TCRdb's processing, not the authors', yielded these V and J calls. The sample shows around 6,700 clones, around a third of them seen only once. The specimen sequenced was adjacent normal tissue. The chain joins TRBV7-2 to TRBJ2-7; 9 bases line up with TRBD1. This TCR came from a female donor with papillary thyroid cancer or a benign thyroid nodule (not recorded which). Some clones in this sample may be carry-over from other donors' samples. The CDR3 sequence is CASSLALGTGLYEQYF. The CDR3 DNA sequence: TGTGCCAGCAGCTTAGCTTTAGGGACAGGGTTGTACGAGCAGTACTTC.